The next 31 T cell receptor beta chains were all read from a single sample in a study of T cells expressing NK-cell markers. One entry per CDR3 protein, without DNA, is what TCRdb gives after re-calling the 5' RACE reads. The sample data list a few hundred thousand distinct CDR3 sequences. The sequenced sample was blood T cells: a sorted CD56 or NKG2C T cell subset, CD4+ or CD8+ T cells, or bulk PBMC T cells (not recorded which). Receptor source: a man aged 18 to 69 in good health.

The chain joins TRBV21-1 to TRBJ2-7; TCRdb's D call, TRBD1, is unchecked because there is no DNA. TRBV21-1 is classified as a pseudogene. The CDR3 has 19 residues. CDR3 sequence reads: CASSNRRDRETIFSYEQYF.

The chain is built from TRBV6-2 or TRBV6-3 and TRBJ1-2; TCRdb's D gene call, TRBD1, goes unchecked for lack of DNA. CDR1 and CDR2 (germline): MNHEY, SVGEGT. This CDR3 spans 14 amino acids. The CDR3 reads CASSDPGQNYGYTF.

This chain joins TRBV27 and TRBJ1-6. The CDR3 loop spans 14 amino acids. Germline CDR1 MNHEY, CDR2 SMNVEV (reference sequence). This CDR3 reads CASSLGRPSSPLHF.

The genes are TRBV19 and TRBJ2-1; TCRdb outputs TRBD2, but without DNA this stays unchecked. This CDR3 has 13 residues. CDR1 is LNHDA and CDR2 is SQIVND in the germline V gene (reference sequence). The CDR3 here is CASSAGLQNEQFF. Supplemented by reference TRBV19 and TRBJ2-1, the full variable domain reads DGGITQSPKYLFRKEGQNVTLSCEQNLNHDAMYWYRQDPGQGLRLIYYSQIVNDFQKGDIAEGYSVSREKKESFPLTVTSAQKNPTAFYLCASSAGLQNEQFFGPGTRLTVL.

CDR3 in amino acids: CASSHFTRGQVTNYGYTF. The V gene is TRBV3-1, the J gene TRBJ1-2; TCRdb's D call, TRBD1, is unchecked because there is no DNA. Germline V gives CDR1 LGHDT, CDR2 YNNKEL (reference sequence). The CDR3 length is 18 residues. Combining the CDR3 with reference TRBV3-1 and TRBJ1-2 gives the whole variable domain DTAVSQTPKYLVTQMGNDKSIKCEQNLGHDTMYWYKQDSKKFLKIMFSYNNKELIINETVPNRFSPKSPDKAHLNLHINSLELGDSAVYFCASSHFTRGQVTNYGYTFGSGTRLTVV.

The V gene is TRBV5-1, the J gene TRBJ2-5; TCRdb outputs TRBD1, but without DNA this stays unchecked. This CDR3 spans 15 amino acids. The germline V gene has CDR1 SGHRS and CDR2 YFSETQ. This CDR3 reads CASTSQGDGGETQYF. Full variable domain (remainder filled in from reference TRBV5-1 and TRBJ2-5): KAGVTQTPRYLIKTRGQQVTLSCSPISGHRSVSWYQQTPGQGLQFLFEYFSETQRNKGNFPGRFSGRQFSNSRSEMNVSTLELGDSALYLCASTSQGDGGETQYFGPGTRLLVL.

The V call is TRBV28, the J call TRBJ1-5. This CDR3 spans 15 amino acids. From germline, CDR1 is MDHEN and CDR2 SYDVKM. CDR3: CASSSGGEGNQPQHF.

This rearrangement joins TRBV3-1 to TRBJ1-2; TCRdb gives TRBD1 as the D gene, but with no DNA this cannot be confirmed. Germline CDR1 reads LGHDT; CDR2 reads YNNKEL (reference sequence). The CDR3 loop spans 15 amino acids. CDR3 sequence: CASSQGGTGAYGYTF. Filled out from reference TRBV3-1 and TRBJ1-2, the complete variable domain reads DTAVSQTPKYLVTQMGNDKSIKCEQNLGHDTMYWYKQDSKKFLKIMFSYNNKELIINETVPNRFSPKSPDKAHLNLHINSLELGDSAVYFCASSQGGTGAYGYTFGSGTRLTVV.

The V call is TRBV19, the J call TRBJ2-4; no DNA is available, so the TRBD1 call from TCRdb remains unchecked. The CDR3 contains 12 residues. CDR1 is LNHDA, CDR2 SQIVND, per germline (reference sequence). This CDR3 is CASKPGGDIQYF.

CDR3 amino acids: CAISDNRQGARYEQYF. The V gene is TRBV10-3, the J gene TRBJ2-7; TCRdb's assignment of TRBD1 cannot be checked, as there is no DNA. Germline V CDR1 and CDR2: ENHRY, SYGVKD. This CDR3 spans 16 amino acids.

The CDR3 sequence is CASSFGGKRSNQPQHF. V usage is TRBV12-3 or TRBV12-4 and J usage is TRBJ1-5; TCRdb's D call of TRBD1 is untestable without DNA. The CDR3 loop spans 16 amino acids.

The genes are TRBV18 and TRBJ2-3. Looked up from germline, CDR1 is KGHSH and CDR2 is LQKENI. The CDR3 is made up of 16 amino acids. CDR3 residues: CASSTQGVTSTDTQYF.

The V gene is TRBV6-5, the J gene TRBJ2-3; the TRBD1 assignment by TCRdb is unverifiable without DNA. Germline CDR1 reads MNHEY; CDR2 reads SVGAGI. This CDR3 contains 12 residues. This CDR3 is CATALGTDTQYF.

The rearrangement links TRBV3-1 to TRBJ2-2; TCRdb proposes TRBD2, but this gene call is untestable without DNA. CDR3 size: 17 residues. Germline CDR1 and CDR2: LGHDT and YNNKEL (reference sequence). The CDR3 sequence: CASSHFLGGLYTGELFF.

This rearrangement joins TRBV7-7 to TRBJ2-1; the D call from TCRdb, TRBD2, cannot be confirmed without DNA. The germline gives CDR1 SSHAT, CDR2 FNYEAQ (reference sequence). The CDR3 covers 16 residues. CDR3 loop: CASSPGRSAGYNEQFF.

The V and J genes are TRBV10-3 and TRBJ2-5; TCRdb reports TRBD1, a call that lacks DNA to check it against. Germline loops: CDR1 ENHRY, CDR2 SYGVKD. The CDR3 is 15 amino acids. CDR3 loop: CAISESTGQEETQYF.

The chain employs TRBV28 and TRBJ2-7; TCRdb proposes TRBD1, but this gene call is untestable without DNA. This CDR3 contains 13 residues. Germline V gives CDR1 MDHEN, CDR2 SYDVKM. CDR3 amino acids: CASRITRGTEQYF.

The V and J genes are TRBV19 and TRBJ1-1. This CDR3 is built from 14 residues. Germline CDR1 and CDR2: LNHDA and SQIVND (reference sequence). CDR3 sequence reads: CATSGLGMNTEAFF.

This chain links TRBV6-1 with TRBJ2-2; TCRdb's D call of TRBD1 is untestable without DNA. The CDR3 covers 16 residues. The germline V gene has CDR1 MNHNS and CDR2 SASEGT. CDR3 sequence: CASSSPGGGNTGELFF.

The rearrangement uses TRBV7-8 and TRBJ1-2; as DNA is missing, the TRBD1 call by TCRdb cannot be tested. The CDR3 extends over 15 amino acids. From germline, CDR1 is SGHVS and CDR2 FQNEAQ. CDR3 residues: CASSLAGLQGRGYTF.

This chain joins TRBV19 and TRBJ2-1; the D call from TCRdb, TRBD1, cannot be confirmed without DNA. CDR1 and CDR2 from the germline V gene are LNHDA and SQIVND (reference sequence). The CDR3 length is 15 residues. The CDR3 protein is CASSTIGTGHNEQFF.

V is TRBV2 and J is TRBJ2-7. The CDR3 spans 12 residues. CDR1 is SNHLY and CDR2 is FYNNEI in the germline V gene. The CDR3 loop reads CASTRWGYEQYF.

The chain links TRBV11-2 to TRBJ2-7; with no DNA, the TCRdb D assignment of TRBD2 cannot be verified. The CDR3 has 18 amino acids. Germline assignment: CDR1 SGHAT and CDR2 FQNNGV. CDR3 amino acids: CASSLGLAGGGRLYEQYF. The entire variable domain, with the rest obtained from reference TRBV11-2 and TRBJ2-7, is as follows: EAGVAQSPRYKIIEKRQSVAFWCNPISGHATLYWYQQILGQGPKLLIQFQNNGVVDDSQLPKDRFSAERLKGVDSTLKIQPAKLEDSAVYLCASSLGLAGGGRLYEQYFGPGTRLTVT.

The rearrangement links TRBV3-1 to TRBJ2-7. Germline CDR1 LGHDT, CDR2 YNNKEL (reference sequence). The CDR3 runs 14 residues. CDR3 protein: CASSNEEGSYEQYF.

This rearrangement joins TRBV6-1 to TRBJ2-1; lacking DNA, the TRBD1 call made by TCRdb goes unchecked. This CDR3 spans 19 amino acids. CDR1 and CDR2 (germline): MNHNS, SASEGT. The CDR3 here is CASSEKIREWGGWNNEQFF.

The genes are TRBV6-1 and TRBJ2-7; TCRdb selects TRBD1, and the lack of DNA leaves this call unchecked. Germline CDR1 MNHNS, CDR2 SASEGT. The CDR3 is made up of 16 amino acids. CDR3: CASSDPGRDSPYEQYF.

The chain uses TRBV20-1 and TRBJ2-5. CDR3 length: 13 amino acids. The germline V gene encodes CDR1 DFQATT and CDR2 SNEGSKA (reference sequence). The CDR3 sequence is CSAGQPGQETQYF.

This sequence joins TRBV9 and TRBJ1-1; TCRdb outputs TRBD1, but without DNA this stays unchecked. The CDR3 sequence is 15 residues long. Germline V CDR1 and CDR2: SGDLS, YYNGEE. This CDR3 is CASSYLGQGSTEAFF.

This sequence joins TRBV5-5 and TRBJ2-2; with no DNA, the TCRdb D assignment of TRBD1 cannot be verified. The CDR3 covers 15 residues. Germline V CDR1 and CDR2: SGHKS, YYEKEE (reference sequence). The CDR3 sequence is CATSGQTTNTGELFF.

The chain uses TRBV12-3 or TRBV12-4 and TRBJ2-1. The CDR3 has 15 residues. The CDR3 loop is CASSGYGNSYNEQFF.

V gene TRBV25-1 combines with J gene TRBJ2-7; lacking DNA, the TRBD2 call made by TCRdb goes unchecked. This CDR3 region has 14 residues. CDR1 is MGHDK, CDR2 SYGVNS, per germline. CDR3 sequence reads: CASSDERTLYEQYF.